The 8 T cell receptor beta chains below were found in one sample sequenced in a study of monozygotic twins with inflammatory bowel disease. TCRdb processed the 5' RACE reads again and assigns one entry to each CDR3 protein, with no DNA. This sample's table has about 440,000 distinct CDR3 sequences. What was sequenced was blood. The receptors originated from a human donor with ulcerative colitis or Crohn's disease, or a healthy co-twin of an affected twin (not recorded which).

V gene TRBV7-2 combines with J gene TRBJ2-2. This CDR3 has 15 residues. Looked up from germline, CDR1 is SGHTA and CDR2 is FQGNSA. The CDR3 sequence is CASSLAMRNTGELFF.

This chain links TRBV5-5 with TRBJ1-5; checking the TCRdb D call of TRBD1 is not possible without DNA. Per the germline V gene, CDR1 is SGHKS and CDR2 is YYEKEE (reference sequence). The CDR3 contains 15 residues. CDR3 residues: CASSPDRDRDRPQHF.

The CDR3 reads CASSGGIGDTQYF. The chain recombines TRBV7-9 with TRBJ2-3; TCRdb lists TRBD2, though no DNA is available to test this call. The germline V gene has CDR1 SEHNR and CDR2 FQNEAQ (reference sequence). The CDR3 extends over 13 amino acids.

The chain couples TRBV12-3 or TRBV12-4 to TRBJ2-3; TCRdb outputs TRBD1, but without DNA this stays unchecked. The CDR3 sequence is 12 residues long. CDR3 loop: CASSLSGHTQYF.

The chain is built from TRBV6-1 and TRBJ1-1; TCRdb's D gene call, TRBD1, goes unchecked for lack of DNA. CDR3 size: 15 residues. Germline V gene lookup returns CDR1 MNHNS and CDR2 SASEGT. CDR3 amino acids: CASSSGRGLSTEAFF.

This chain's CDR3 is CASSLRGSGTDTQYF. The chain combines TRBV12-3 or TRBV12-4 with TRBJ2-3; TCRdb's assignment of TRBD1 cannot be checked, as there is no DNA. The CDR3 totals 15 residues.

J is TRBJ2-1 and V is TRBV6-1. Germline V lookup: CDR1 MNHNS, CDR2 SASEGT. There are 14 residues in the CDR3. CDR3 sequence reads: CASRWGNPYNEQFF.

This sequence joins TRBV7-9 and TRBJ2-1. The CDR3 contains 15 residues. Germline loops: CDR1 SEHNR, CDR2 FQNEAQ (reference sequence). The CDR3 here is CASSLIGLEVHEQFF.